This TCR beta chain was identified during a study of T cells in Graves' hyperthyroidism and ophthalmopathy. This clonotype came up many times. The antigen is undetermined. Template material for amplifying TCR beta CDR3 regions consisted of RNA transcripts. Initially, a first-round RT-PCR of the TCR CDR3 employed the HTBI primer set. TCRdb used MiXCR to reprocess the multiplex PCR reads, holding one entry per CDR3 protein. The sample has about 520,000 distinct CDR3 sequences, roughly a quarter seen once. Findings and limits, study-wide: Using 13 V-J features, a model discriminated ophthalmopathy from stable hyperthyroidism. The blood repertoire included most of the expanded thyroid clonotypes above 0.001.

The origin of this receptor is a woman aged 30 to 39 with Graves' ophthalmopathy. The sample taken for sequencing was blood.

CDR3 nucleotides: TGTGCCAGCAGTGATTGGGTGGGGGGGCACTATGGCTACACCTTC. Encoded protein: CASSDWVGGHYGYTF. The V and J genes are TRBV6-1 and TRBJ1-2, with D perhaps TRBD1 (6 bases). Germline V gene lookup returns CDR1 MNHNS and CDR2 SASEGT. The CDR3 totals 15 residues. Trimming pared 3 bases from V and 3 bases from J, leaving 14 bases between.